This T cell receptor beta chain comes out of a study of blood T cell repertoires in COVID-19. The CDR3 extends over 17 amino acids. V was shortened by 1 base and J by 0 bases, with 14 bases between the two germline ends. CDR1 and CDR2 (germline): SGHRS, YFSETQ. The authors' processing: The assay estimated nucleated cells by amplifying reference gene primers. Libraries were prepared by immunoSEQ multiplex PCR; TCRdb keeps only in-frame clonotypes and omits some of them. V, J and clone size derive from that table, while D and trimming were established from the DNA sequence. The sample includes hundreds of thousands of clones, 65% to 90% of them seen just once.

This TCR derives from a human donor in a cohort sampled during active COVID-19. The rearrangement links TRBV5-1 to TRBJ2-1, with D possibly matching TRBD1 (6 bases). Source material: peripheral blood. The chain's CDR3 is CASSLQGGGSSYNEQFF. DNA of the CDR3: TGCGCCAGCAGCTTGCAAGGTGGGGGCAGCTCCTACAATGAGCAGTTCTTC.